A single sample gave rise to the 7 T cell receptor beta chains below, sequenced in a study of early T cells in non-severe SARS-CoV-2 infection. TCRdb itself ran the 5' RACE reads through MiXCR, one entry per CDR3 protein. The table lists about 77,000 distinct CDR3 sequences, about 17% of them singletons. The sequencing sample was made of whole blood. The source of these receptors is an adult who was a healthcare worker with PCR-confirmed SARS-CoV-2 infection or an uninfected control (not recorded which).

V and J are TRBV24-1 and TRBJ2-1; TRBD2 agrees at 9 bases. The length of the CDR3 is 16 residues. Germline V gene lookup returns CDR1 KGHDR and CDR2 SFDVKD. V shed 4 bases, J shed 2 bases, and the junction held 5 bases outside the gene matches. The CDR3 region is CATSETSGATYNEQFF. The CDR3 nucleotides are TGTGCCACCAGTGAGACTAGCGGAGCTACCTACAATGAGCAGTTCTTC.

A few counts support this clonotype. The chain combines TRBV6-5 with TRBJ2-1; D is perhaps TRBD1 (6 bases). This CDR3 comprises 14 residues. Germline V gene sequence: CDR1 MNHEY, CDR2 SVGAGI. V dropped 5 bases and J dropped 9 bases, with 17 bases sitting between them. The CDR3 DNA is TGTGCCAGCAGTCCCGCCCCCGGACAGTCTGAGCAGTTCTTC. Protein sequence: CASSPAPGQSEQFF.

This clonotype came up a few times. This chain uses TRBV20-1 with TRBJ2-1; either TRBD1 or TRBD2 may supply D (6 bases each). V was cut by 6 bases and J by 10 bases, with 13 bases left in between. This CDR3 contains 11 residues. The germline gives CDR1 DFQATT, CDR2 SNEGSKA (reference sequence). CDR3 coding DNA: TGCAGTGCAGCATGGGGGGCCGAGCAGTTCTTC. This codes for CSAAWGAEQFF.

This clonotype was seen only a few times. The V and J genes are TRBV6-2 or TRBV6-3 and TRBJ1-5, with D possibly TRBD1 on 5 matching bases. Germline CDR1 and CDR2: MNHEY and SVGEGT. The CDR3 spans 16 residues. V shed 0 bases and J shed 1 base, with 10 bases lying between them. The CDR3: CASSYSRGASNQPQHF. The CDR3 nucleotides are TGTGCCAGCAGTTACTCGAGAGGGGCGAGCAATCAGCCCCAGCATTTT.

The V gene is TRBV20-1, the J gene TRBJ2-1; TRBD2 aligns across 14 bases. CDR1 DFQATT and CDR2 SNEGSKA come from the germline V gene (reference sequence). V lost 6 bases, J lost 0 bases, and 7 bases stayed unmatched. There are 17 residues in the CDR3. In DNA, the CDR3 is TGCAGTGCGGCCGGGACTAGCGGGAGTAGCTCCTACAATGAGCAGTTCTTC. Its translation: CSAAGTSGSSSYNEQFF.

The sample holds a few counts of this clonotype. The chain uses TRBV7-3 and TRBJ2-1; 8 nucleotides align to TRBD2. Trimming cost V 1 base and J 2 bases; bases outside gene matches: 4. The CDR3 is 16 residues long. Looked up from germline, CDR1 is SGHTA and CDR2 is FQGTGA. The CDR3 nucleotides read TGTGCCAGCAGCTTAATAGCGGGGACCACCTACAATGAGCAGTTCTTC. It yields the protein CASSLIAGTTYNEQFF.

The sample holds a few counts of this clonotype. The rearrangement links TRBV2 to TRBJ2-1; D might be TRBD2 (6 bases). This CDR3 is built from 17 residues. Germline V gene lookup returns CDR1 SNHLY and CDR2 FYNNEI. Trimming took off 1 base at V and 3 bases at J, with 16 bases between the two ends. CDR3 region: CASSEGGVESVYNEQFF. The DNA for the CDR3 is TGTGCCAGCAGTGAAGGGGGGGTAGAGTCTGTCTACAATGAGCAGTTCTTC.